This T cell receptor (beta chain) was observed in a study of blood T cell repertoires in COVID-19. Trimming stripped 0 bases from V and 1 base from J, with 8 bases between. The length of the CDR3 is 15 residues. The V gene's germline CDR1 is SGHNT and CDR2 YYREEE (reference sequence). The table came from immunoSEQ multiplex PCR; TCRdb's copy has only in-frame clones and leaves some out. The table records about 120,000 clones, 88% of them present only once. V gene TRBV5-4 combines with J gene TRBJ2-1; no clear D gene. The TCR sequence derives from a woman aged 45-60 years with active or convalescent COVID-19. The sample was peripheral blood. DNA of the CDR3: TGTGCCAGCAGCTTGGGCCCTAGTTCCTACAATGAGCAGTTCTTC. Translated: CASSLGPSSYNEQFF. The whole variable domain, filled in from reference TRBV5-4 and TRBJ2-1, reads ETGVTQSPTHLIKTRGQQVTLRCSSQSGHNTVSWYQQALGQGPQFIFQYYREEENGRGNFPPRFSGLQFPNYSSELNVNALELDDSALYLCASSLGPSSYNEQFFGPGTRLTVL.